The next 19 T cell receptor beta chains were all read from a single sample in a study of CD4 and CD8 cells across lung adenocarcinoma regions. TCRdb called the PCR reads again in MiXCR, with one record for every CDR3 protein. Here the sample spans about 8,400 distinct CDR3 sequences, around 50% being singletons. Sequencing was performed on CD8+ T cells from the center of a lung tumor. Source of these receptors: a female donor with lung adenocarcinoma. The CD4 and CD8 labels of this study may be unreliable.

Many counts were recorded for this clonotype. The chain employs TRBV4-3 and TRBJ1-3; TRBD1 is a possible D gene (5 bases). V was trimmed by 2 bases and J by 0 bases, leaving 14 bases between them. CDR1 is LGHNA, CDR2 YSLEER, per germline. The CDR3 is 17 residues long. This chain's CDR3 is CASSQSRGTYSGNTIYF. DNA for the CDR3: TGCGCCAGCAGCCAATCCCGGGGGACGTACTCTGGAAACACCATATATTTT.

This chain uses TRBV12-3 or TRBV12-4 with TRBJ2-1; D may be TRBD1 or TRBD2 (6 bases each). The CDR3 consists of 13 residues. The DNA of the CDR3 is TGTGCTGACCAGAGGGGGGTTGACAATGAGCAGTTCTTC. This translates into CADQRGVDNEQFF.

Concerning this clonotype: The junction and the germline gene differ at one end; a read error may be behind it. V gene TRBV28 combines with J gene TRBJ2-3; tentative D call: TRBD1 (6 bases). Germline V gene lookup returns CDR1 MDHEN and CDR2 SYDVKM. The CDR3 has 15 amino acids. The CDR3 DNA reads as TGTGCCGGGGGTCCAGGGGTCGGAGACCCAGAGACGCAGTATTTC. Residues: CAGGPGVGDPETQYF.

A few counts support this clonotype. V and J are TRBV7-8 and TRBJ2-1; 11 nucleotides align to TRBD2. The J call could be wrong; TRBJ2-7 is a better fit for the DNA end. This CDR3 has 14 amino acids. Germline-derived CDR1 and CDR2 are SGHVS and FQNEAQ. The CDR3 spells CASSLVAGGSWQYF. CDR3 sequence (DNA): TGTGCCAGCAGCTTAGTAGCGGGAGGGAGTTGGCAGTACTTC.

The chain has TRBV6-1 and TRBJ2-5; the match to TRBD1 covers 7 bases. Germline CDR1 is MNHNS and CDR2 is SASEGT. J gave up 11 bases and V 6 bases, and 18 bases lay outside the gene matches. This CDR3 is 15 amino acids long. The CDR3 sequence is CASSLYRQGADEQYF. CDR3 nucleotide sequence: TGTGCCAGCAGCCTATACCGACAGGGAGCGGATGAGCAGTACTTC.

In this sample, this clonotype is medium-sized. The chain recombines TRBV6-6 with TRBJ2-1, with D tentatively TRBD1 or TRBD2 (5 bases each). The V and J ends lost 2 bases and 10 bases respectively, with 21 bases between them. CDR3 length equals 16 residues. Germline CDR1 and CDR2: MNHNY and SVGAGI (reference sequence). CDR3: CASSYVSGPPLYEQFF. The CDR3 DNA sequence: TGTGCCAGCAGTTACGTTTCGGGACCCCCCCTTTACGAGCAGTTCTTC.

Many counts were recorded for this clonotype. The rearrangement links TRBV6-5 to TRBJ2-5; D is ambiguous. V gave up 2 bases and J gave up 5 bases, with 3 bases separating them. From germline, CDR1 is MNHEY and CDR2 SVGAGI. The CDR3 loop spans 11 amino acids. CDR3 sequence: CASSYGETQYF. The CDR3 nucleotides read TGTGCCAGCAGTTACGGCGAGACCCAGTACTTC.

The chain combines TRBV6-1 with TRBJ2-3; maybe TRBD2 (7 bases). V shed 1 base and J shed 11 bases, with 25 bases lying between them. The CDR3 is 17 residues long. CDR1 is MNHNS and CDR2 is SASEGT in the germline V gene. CDR3 in DNA: TGTGCCAGCAGTGAAGAATATGGGGGTTACGGGGGGCGCAGGCAGTATTTT. Translated, it gives CASSEEYGGYGGRRQYF.

Note on this clonotype: This is likely a read error, given that the CDR3 carries no conserved phenylalanine or tryptophan at its end. Because the CDR3's place on the DNA is in doubt, the DNA is left out and the CDR3 is given as listed by TCRdb. This chain connects TRBV4-1 to TRBJ2-5; the D segment call TRBD1 is taken from the table without a DNA check. The V gene's germline CDR1 is MGHRA and CDR2 YSYEKL. The length of the CDR3 is 18 amino acids, counting both ends. The CDR3 spells CACSRWLSRCRSATVRAR.

The chain combines TRBV7-3 with TRBJ2-2, with D perhaps assigned TRBD1 or TRBD2 (6 bases each). Germline values: CDR1 SGHTA, CDR2 FQGTGA. This CDR3 spans 15 amino acids. With 5 bases removed from V and 6 bases from J, the gap between germline ends came to 16 bases. CDR3 sequence: CASSPLGGGPGELFF. CDR3 nucleotide sequence: TGTGCCAGCAGCCCCCTGGGGGGCGGGCCCGGGGAGCTGTTTTTT.

Note on this clonotype: Germline is not matched at one junction end, which may reflect a read error. The chain is built from TRBV11-2 and TRBJ2-3; a weak D match, TRBD2 (7 bases). Germline CDR1 reads SGHAT; CDR2 reads FQNNGV. The CDR3 runs to 15 residues. CDR3 loop: CASGLGGGPKNTQYF. CDR3 DNA: TGTGCCAGCGGCTTGGGGGGGGGGCCCAAAAACACTCAGTATTTT. Full variable domain (rest looked up from reference TRBV11-2 and TRBJ2-3): EAGVAQSPRYKIIEKRQSVAFWCNPISGHATLYWYQQILGQGPKLLIQFQNNGVVDDSQLPKDRFSAERLKGVDSTLKIQPAKLEDSAVYLCASGLGGGPKNTQYFGPGTRLTVL.

By frequency in the sample, this clonotype is medium-sized. V and J are TRBV7-6 and TRBJ2-1; the D is unclear. The CDR3 extends over 12 amino acids. Germline assignment: CDR1 SGHVS and CDR2 FNYEAQ. Trimming cost V 4 bases and J 10 bases, with 11 bases left between them. Written as DNA, the CDR3 is TGTGCCAGCAGCTCCGGAGCCTACGAGCAGTTCTTC. Protein: CASSSGAYEQFF.

This clonotype has a count of ten or more. V usage is TRBV7-9 and J usage is TRBJ2-3; 10 bases are a match to TRBD2. The germline V gene encodes CDR1 SEHNR and CDR2 FQNEAQ (reference sequence). The length of the CDR3 is 15 residues. V lost 5 bases, J lost 1 base, and 3 bases stayed unmatched. The CDR3 protein is CASSLGTSGTDTQYF. In DNA, the CDR3 is TGTGCCAGCAGCCTCGGGACTAGCGGCACAGATACGCAGTATTTT.

This chain links TRBV10-3 with TRBJ2-5; D may be TRBD1 or TRBD2 (5 bases each). The CDR3 sequence is 14 residues long. CDR1 and CDR2 (germline): ENHRY, SYGVKD. The CDR3 DNA follows: TGTGCGGGCAACCGGGGCCGTGACCAAGAGACCCAGTACTTC. Translated: CAGNRGRDQETQYF.

This clonotype was detected a few times. The V call is TRBV7-2, the J call TRBJ2-1; D is unclear. The DNA end favors TRBJ2-7, so the J call may be wrong. This CDR3 has 11 residues. Germline CDR1 and CDR2: SGHTA and FQGNSA. CDR3 in DNA: TGTGCCAGCAGCTTAGCCGACGAGCAGTACTTC. The encoded protein is CASSLADEQYF.

By sample share, this clonotype is medium-sized. The genes are TRBV6-6 and TRBJ1-3; no firm D call. Deletions cut 0 bases from V and 4 bases from J, with 10 bases between. This CDR3 has 15 amino acids. Per germline, CDR1 MNHNY and CDR2 SVGAGI (reference sequence). CDR3 coding DNA: TGTGCCAGCAGTTACTCGACGGCCAGCGGAAACACCATATATTTT. This sequence encodes CASSYSTASGNTIYF.

With respect to this clonotype: One junction end does not reproduce the germline sequence, and a read error may be involved. CDR3 nucleotide sequence: TGTGCCATCAGGGGGCTGTGTACCACAAATACTCAGTATTTC. Residues: CAIRGLCTTNTQYF. The chain is built from TRBV10-3 and TRBJ2-4; tentative D call: TRBD1 (5 bases). Germline values: CDR1 ENHRY, CDR2 SYGVKD. The CDR3 contains 14 residues.

As concerns this clonotype: The junction departs from the called germline gene at one end, perhaps through a read error. This chain links TRBV6-1 with TRBJ2-3, with D hard to call. Germline lookup yields CDR1 MNHNS and CDR2 SASEGT. The CDR3 runs 17 residues. CDR3 protein: CASSSGLQAVGTETLYF. CDR3 nucleotides: TGTGCCAGCAGCTCCGGGCTCCAGGCGGTGGGCACAGAGACGCTGTATTTT.

By its share, this clonotype is medium-sized. The chain employs TRBV6-6 and TRBJ2-7; a possible D gene is TRBD2 (6 bases). This CDR3 comprises 17 residues. Germline V lookup: CDR1 MNHNY, CDR2 SVGAGI (reference sequence). V gave up 0 bases and J gave up 0 bases, with 15 bases separating them. CDR3 loop: CASSYSMEGSSSYEQYF. The CDR3 DNA reads as TGTGCCAGCAGTTACTCGATGGAGGGATCGAGCTCCTACGAGCAGTACTTC.